The TCR beta chain under discussion was sequenced for a study of blood T cell repertoires in COVID-19 (dated by TCRdb to about 2020). Turning to the overall study: Samples from collaborators originated in the United States, Italy and Spain and spanned both the acute and convalescent phases of COVID-19. The material from the prospective study consisted of cDNA or gDNA derived from T cells, B-cell-depleted T cells, or PBMCs. Subjects who had been exposed to COVID-19, were actively infected with it, or had recovered from it provided the deeply sampled blood TCRbeta repertoires that made up the dataset. The repertoires were released in a freely available public database meant as a resource for research on the immune response to SARS-CoV-2. Samples came from the ongoing ImmuneRACE study (first 160 participants) plus 1,254 subjects from 6 global collaborators. Sample metadata almost always included a de-identified subject ID, COVID-19 status, age in years and sex. Where available, HLA class I and class II types were obtained from metadata supplied by the sample provider rather than from assay-based typing.

As concerns this clone: Its antigen target is currently unknown. No much larger clonotype is one base removed from it; base qualities were not supplied.

Clipping removes 4 bases from V and 5 bases from J, with 11 as the unmatched junction base count. Reading the germline V gene (reference sequence) gives CDR1 SEHNR and CDR2 FQNEAQ. CDR3 length: 16 amino acids, cysteine to phenylalanine. Here the CDR3 DNA is all that survives: 48 bases in frame from base 1. TCRbeta CDR3 regions were amplified from genomic DNA using the immunoSEQ Assay, a bias-controlled multiplex PCR. The published analysis was carried out like this. Nucleated cell counts per sample were estimated from amplification of reference gene primers within the assay. To quantify the absolute abundance of each unique TCRbeta CDR3 rearrangement, sequence reads were collapsed and filtered. For each sample, productive Simpson clonality was calculated as the square root of Simpson's diversity index over productive rearrangements. The source is immuneACCESS, and TCRdb retained only in-frame sequences with V and J called. Part of the clones is not carried over; for the studies checked, unresolved V genes explain less than half of this, and the remainder is unexplained. V and J calls and clone size are copied from that table; D and trimming were computed from the DNA. For this sample there are about 98,000 clones; around 86% appear just once. Clones ranked in the top ten supply under 13% of the sample.

Study-wide findings and limitations: How much clinical and demographic metadata was included differed by source and by participant, and the metadata was provided uncurated.

The collaborating institutions used their own protocols to collect whole blood in K2EDTA tubes. For TCRbeta analysis, collaborators shipped samples in one of three forms: frozen whole blood, isolated PBMCs, or DNA extracted from either of those sample types. Specimen: peripheral blood. This clonotype was sampled from a man between 50 and 59 years old with acute or convalescent COVID-19. Here the chain combines TRBV7-9 and TRBJ2-1; a stretch of 7 junction bases matches TRBD2. The CDR3 sequence is CASSSVVSGGHNEQFF. In nucleotides, the sequence is TGTGCCAGCAGCTCCGTCGTCTCGGGAGGACACAATGAGCAGTTCTTC.